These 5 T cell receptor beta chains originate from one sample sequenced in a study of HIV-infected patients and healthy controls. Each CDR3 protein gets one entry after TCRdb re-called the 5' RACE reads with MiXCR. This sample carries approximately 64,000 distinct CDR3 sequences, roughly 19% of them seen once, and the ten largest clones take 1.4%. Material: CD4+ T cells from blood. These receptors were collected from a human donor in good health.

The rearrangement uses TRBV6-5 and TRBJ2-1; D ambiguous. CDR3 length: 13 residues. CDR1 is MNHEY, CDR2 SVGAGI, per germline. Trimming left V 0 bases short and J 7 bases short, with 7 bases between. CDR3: CASSYSRVNEQFF. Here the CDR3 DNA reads TGTGCCAGCAGTTACTCAAGGGTTAATGAGCAGTTCTTC.

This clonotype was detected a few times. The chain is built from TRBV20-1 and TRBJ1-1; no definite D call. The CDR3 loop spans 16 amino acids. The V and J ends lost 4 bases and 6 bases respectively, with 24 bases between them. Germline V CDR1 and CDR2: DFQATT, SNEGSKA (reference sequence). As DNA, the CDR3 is TGCAGTGCTACCGTGGCAGGCACCTTCCAATGGTCTGAAGCTTTCTTT. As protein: CSATVAGTFQWSEAFF.

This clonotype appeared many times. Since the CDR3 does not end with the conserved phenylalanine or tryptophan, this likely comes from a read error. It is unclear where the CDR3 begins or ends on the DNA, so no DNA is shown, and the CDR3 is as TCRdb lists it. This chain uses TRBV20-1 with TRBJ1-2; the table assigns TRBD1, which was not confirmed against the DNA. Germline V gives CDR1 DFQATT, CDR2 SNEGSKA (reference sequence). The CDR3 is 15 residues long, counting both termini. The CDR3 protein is CSARLLTGTGERRLY.

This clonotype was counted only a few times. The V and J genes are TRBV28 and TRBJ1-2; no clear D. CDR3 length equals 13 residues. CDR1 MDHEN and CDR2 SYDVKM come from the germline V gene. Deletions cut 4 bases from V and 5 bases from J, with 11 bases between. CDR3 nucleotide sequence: TGTGCCAGCAGTTCCCTGGGAACATATGGCTACACCTTC. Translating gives CASSSLGTYGYTF.

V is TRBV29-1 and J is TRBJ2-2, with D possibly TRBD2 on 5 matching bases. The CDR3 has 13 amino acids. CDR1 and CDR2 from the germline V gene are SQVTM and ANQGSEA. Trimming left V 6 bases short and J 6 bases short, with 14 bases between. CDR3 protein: CSVSMDSAGELFF. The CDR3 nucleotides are TGCAGCGTCAGTATGGACTCTGCCGGGGAGCTGTTTTTT.